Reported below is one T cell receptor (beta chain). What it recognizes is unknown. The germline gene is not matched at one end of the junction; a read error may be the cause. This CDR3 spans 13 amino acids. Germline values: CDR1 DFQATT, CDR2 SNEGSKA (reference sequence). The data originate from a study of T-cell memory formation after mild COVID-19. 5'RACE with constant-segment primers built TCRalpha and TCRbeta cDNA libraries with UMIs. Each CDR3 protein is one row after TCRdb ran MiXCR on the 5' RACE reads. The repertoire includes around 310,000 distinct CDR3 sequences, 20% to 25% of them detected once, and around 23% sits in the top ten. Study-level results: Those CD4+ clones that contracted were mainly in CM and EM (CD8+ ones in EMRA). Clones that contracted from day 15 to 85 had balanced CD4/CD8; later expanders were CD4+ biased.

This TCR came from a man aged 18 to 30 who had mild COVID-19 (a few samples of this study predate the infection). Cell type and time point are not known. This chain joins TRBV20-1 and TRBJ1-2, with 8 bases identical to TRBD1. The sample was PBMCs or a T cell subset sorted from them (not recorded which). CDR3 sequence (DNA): TGCAGTGCTACCAGGGGGCCTAACCATGGCTACACCTTC. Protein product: CSATRGPNHGYTF.